This T cell receptor (beta chain) was recorded in a study of blood T cells in healthy people across ages. The extraction recovered at least 5.5 micrograms of total RNA per sample. The use of a sample-barcoded 5' primer and a J-beta primer mix characterized a second PCR of about 7 to 12 cycles. TCRdb itself ran the 5' RACE reads through MiXCR, one entry per CDR3 protein. The sample contains 2 million or so distinct CDR3 sequences, 49% of which appear only once. The CDR3 is 14 residues long. Trimming stripped 1 base from V and 3 bases from J, with 7 bases between. Germline CDR1 and CDR2: SEHNR and FQNEAQ (reference sequence).

The source of this sequence is a woman aged 40-49 years in good health. The specimen was blood. This chain links TRBV7-9 with TRBJ1-5; D is ambiguous. For the CDR3, the DNA is TGTGCCAGCAGCTTAGTTCAGGACAATCAGCCCCAGCATTTT. It codes for CASSLVQDNQPQHF.